This TCR beta chain comes out of a study of technical replicates of blood from a few donors. The CDR3 is 19 amino acids. Method: immunoSEQ multiplex PCR; TCRdb's copy keeps in-frame clones and lacks some. Seen here are some 14,000 clones, over 80% observed once, and the top ten hold approximately 12%. The rearrangement joins TRBV21-1 to TRBJ2-7; TRBD2, the D gene given by the table, was not confirmed from the DNA. TRBV21-1 counts as a pseudogene. Sequencing used PBMCs. This receptor was identified in a human donor in good health. The CDR3 DNA reads as TGTGCCAGCAGCAAAGGTACCGGGCTTTGCGGGAGGGCATTCTACGAGCAGTACTTC. Translation: CASSKGTGLCGRAFYEQYF.